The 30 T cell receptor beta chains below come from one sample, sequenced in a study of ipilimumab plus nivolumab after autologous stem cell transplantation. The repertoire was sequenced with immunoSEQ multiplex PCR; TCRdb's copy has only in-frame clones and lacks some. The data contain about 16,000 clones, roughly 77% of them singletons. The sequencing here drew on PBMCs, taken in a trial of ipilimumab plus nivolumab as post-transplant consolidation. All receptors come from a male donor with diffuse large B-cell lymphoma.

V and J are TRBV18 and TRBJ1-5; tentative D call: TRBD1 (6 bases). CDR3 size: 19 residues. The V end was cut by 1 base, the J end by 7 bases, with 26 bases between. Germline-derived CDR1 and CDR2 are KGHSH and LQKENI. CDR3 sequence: CASSPLRAWDIRRGQPQHF. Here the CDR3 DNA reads TGTGCCAGCTCACCACTACGTGCTTGGGACATCCGGCGGGGGCAGCCCCAGCATTTT.

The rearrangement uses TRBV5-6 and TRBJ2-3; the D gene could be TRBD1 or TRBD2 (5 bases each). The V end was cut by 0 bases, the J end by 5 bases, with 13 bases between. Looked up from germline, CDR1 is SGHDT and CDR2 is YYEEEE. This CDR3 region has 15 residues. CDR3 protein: CASSLGVGPGDTQYF. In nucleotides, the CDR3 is TGTGCCAGCAGCTTGGGGGTGGGACCGGGAGATACGCAGTATTTT.

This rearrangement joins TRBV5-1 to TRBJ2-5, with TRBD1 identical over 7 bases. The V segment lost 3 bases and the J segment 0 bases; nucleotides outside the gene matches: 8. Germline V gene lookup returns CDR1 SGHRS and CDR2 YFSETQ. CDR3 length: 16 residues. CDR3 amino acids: CASSSRQGNNQETQYF. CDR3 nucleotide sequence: TGCGCCAGCAGCTCCCGACAGGGAAATAACCAAGAGACCCAGTACTTC.

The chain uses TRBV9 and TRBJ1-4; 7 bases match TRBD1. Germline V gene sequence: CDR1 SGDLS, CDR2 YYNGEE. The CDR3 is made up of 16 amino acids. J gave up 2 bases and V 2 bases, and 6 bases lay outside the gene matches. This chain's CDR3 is CASSVQGGRTNEKLFF. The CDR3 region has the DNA TGTGCCAGCAGCGTTCAAGGGGGCAGGACTAATGAAAAACTGTTTTTT.

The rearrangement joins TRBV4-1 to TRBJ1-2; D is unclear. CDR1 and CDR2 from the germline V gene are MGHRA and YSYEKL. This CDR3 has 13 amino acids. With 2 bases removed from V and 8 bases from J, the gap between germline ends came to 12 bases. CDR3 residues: CASSQREGGGYTF. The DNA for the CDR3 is TGCGCCAGCAGCCAAAGGGAGGGCGGAGGCTACACCTTC.

CDR3 sequence: CASSSGSGARDTQYF. The CDR3 DNA follows: TGTGCCAGCAGCTCGGGTAGCGGAGCGAGGGATACGCAGTATTTT. The V gene is TRBV7-9, the J gene TRBJ2-3; maybe TRBD2 (6 bases). Germline V lookup: CDR1 SEHNR, CDR2 FQNEAQ (reference sequence). The ends were cut back, 4 bases at V and 6 bases at J, with 17 bases in the middle. The CDR3 consists of 15 residues.

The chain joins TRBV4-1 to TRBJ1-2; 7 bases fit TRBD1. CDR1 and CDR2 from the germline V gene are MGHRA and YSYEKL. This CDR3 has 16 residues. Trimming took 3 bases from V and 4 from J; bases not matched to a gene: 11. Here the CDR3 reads CASSHSGGQGGYGYTF. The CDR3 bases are TGCGCCAGCAGCCATTCCGGTGGGCAGGGGGGCTATGGCTACACCTTC.

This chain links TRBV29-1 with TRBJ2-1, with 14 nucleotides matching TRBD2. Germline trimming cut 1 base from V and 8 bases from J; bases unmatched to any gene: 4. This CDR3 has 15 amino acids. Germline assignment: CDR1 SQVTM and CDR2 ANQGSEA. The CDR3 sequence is CSVEGLAGGRDEQFF. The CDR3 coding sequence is TGCAGCGTTGAAGGACTAGCGGGAGGGCGCGATGAGCAGTTCTTC.

The CDR3 region is CASTRTGQNTEAFF. CDR3 sequence (DNA): TGTGCCAGCACTAGGACGGGTCAAAACACTGAAGCTTTCTTT. The rearrangement links TRBV28 to TRBJ1-1; D is undetermined. The CDR3 has 14 amino acids. The V gene's germline CDR1 is MDHEN and CDR2 SYDVKM. Trimming pared 7 bases from V and 2 bases from J, leaving 14 bases between.

The CDR3 DNA follows: TGTGCCACTAGCGGGAGTCACTCCTACGAGCAGTACTTC. This translates into CATSGSHSYEQYF. This chain links TRBV2 with TRBJ2-7, with 10 bases that match TRBD2. Germline V gene sequence: CDR1 SNHLY, CDR2 FYNNEI. CDR3 size: 13 residues. V lost 10 bases and J lost 0; bases outside the gene matches: 3.

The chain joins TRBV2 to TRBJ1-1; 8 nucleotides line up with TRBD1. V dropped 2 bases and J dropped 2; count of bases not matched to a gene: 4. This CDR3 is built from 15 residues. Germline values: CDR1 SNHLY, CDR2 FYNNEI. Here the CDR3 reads CASSELTGANTEAFF. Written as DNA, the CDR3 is TGTGCCAGCAGTGAACTGACAGGGGCTAACACTGAAGCTTTCTTT.

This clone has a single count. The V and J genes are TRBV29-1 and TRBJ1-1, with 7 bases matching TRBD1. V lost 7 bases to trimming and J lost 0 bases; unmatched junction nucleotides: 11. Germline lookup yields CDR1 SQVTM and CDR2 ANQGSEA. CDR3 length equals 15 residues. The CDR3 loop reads CSASSRQGLNTEAFF. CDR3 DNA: TGCAGCGCCTCAAGCCGACAGGGCCTGAACACTGAAGCTTTCTTT.

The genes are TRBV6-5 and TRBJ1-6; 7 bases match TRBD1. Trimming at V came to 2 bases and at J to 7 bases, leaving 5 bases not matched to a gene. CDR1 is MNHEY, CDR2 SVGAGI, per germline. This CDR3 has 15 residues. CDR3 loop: CASSYGTGVNSPLHF. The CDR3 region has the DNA TGTGCCAGCAGTTACGGAACAGGGGTGAATTCACCCCTCCACTTT.

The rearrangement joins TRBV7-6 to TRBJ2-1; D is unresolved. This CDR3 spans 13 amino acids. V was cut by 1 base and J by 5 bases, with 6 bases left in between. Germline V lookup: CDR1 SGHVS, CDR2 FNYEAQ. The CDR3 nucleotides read TGTGCCAGCAGCTTAGGAAGGGACAATGAGCAGTTCTTC. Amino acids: CASSLGRDNEQFF.

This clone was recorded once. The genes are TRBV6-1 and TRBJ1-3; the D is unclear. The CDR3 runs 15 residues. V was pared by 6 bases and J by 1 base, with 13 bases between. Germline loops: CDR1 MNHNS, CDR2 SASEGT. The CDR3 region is CASSVDGLSGNTIYF. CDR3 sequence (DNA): TGTGCCAGCAGCGTGGACGGACTTTCTGGAAACACCATATATTTT.

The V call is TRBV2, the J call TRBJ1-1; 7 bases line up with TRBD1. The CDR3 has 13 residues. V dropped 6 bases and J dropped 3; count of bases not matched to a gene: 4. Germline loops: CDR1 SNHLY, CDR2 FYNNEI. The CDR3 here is CASSVGQDTEAFF. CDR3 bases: TGTGCCAGCAGCGTAGGACAGGACACTGAAGCTTTCTTT.

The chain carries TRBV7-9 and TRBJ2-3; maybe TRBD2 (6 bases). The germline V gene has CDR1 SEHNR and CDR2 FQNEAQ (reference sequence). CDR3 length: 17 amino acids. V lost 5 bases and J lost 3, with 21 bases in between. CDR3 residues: CASSRQNRGLRTDTQYF. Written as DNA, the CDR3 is TGTGCCAGCAGCAGACAGAACCGGGGACTTCGGACAGATACGCAGTATTTT.

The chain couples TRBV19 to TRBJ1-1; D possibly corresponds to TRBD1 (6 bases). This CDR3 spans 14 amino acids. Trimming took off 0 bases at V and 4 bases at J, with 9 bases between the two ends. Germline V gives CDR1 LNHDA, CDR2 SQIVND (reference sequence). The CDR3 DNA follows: TGTGCCAGTAGTATAGATCTCAGGGGCACTGAAGCTTTCTTT. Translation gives CASSIDLRGTEAFF.

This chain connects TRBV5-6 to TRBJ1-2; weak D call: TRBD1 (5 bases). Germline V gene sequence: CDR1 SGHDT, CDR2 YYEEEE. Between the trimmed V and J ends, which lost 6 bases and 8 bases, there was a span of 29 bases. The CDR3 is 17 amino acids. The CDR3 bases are TGTGCCAGCAACCTCCCCCGAATGGGGGGTTCTAGAGGGGGCTACACCTTC. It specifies CASNLPRMGGSRGGYTF.

The CDR3 coding sequence is TGTGCCTGGAGTAAAATATCGACAGTCTCCGACGCTTTCTTT. This translates into CAWSKISTVSDAFF. The rearrangement links TRBV30 to TRBJ1-1, with a tentative D call TRBD1 (5 bases). CDR1 GTSNPN and CDR2 SVGIG come from the germline V gene (reference sequence). With 2 bases removed from V and 11 bases from J, the gap between germline ends came to 21 bases. The CDR3 is made up of 14 amino acids.

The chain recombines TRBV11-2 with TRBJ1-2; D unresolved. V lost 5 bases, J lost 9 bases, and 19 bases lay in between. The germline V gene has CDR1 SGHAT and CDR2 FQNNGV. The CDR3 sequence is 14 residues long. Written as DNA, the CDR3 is TGTGCCAGCAGCCTACTACTTACCGATATTAGCTACACCTTC. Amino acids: CASSLLLTDISYTF.

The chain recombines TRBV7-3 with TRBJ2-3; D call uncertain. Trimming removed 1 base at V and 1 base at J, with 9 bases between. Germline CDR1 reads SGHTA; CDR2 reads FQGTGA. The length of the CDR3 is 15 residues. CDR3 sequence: CASSLRDGGTDTQYF. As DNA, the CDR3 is TGTGCCAGCAGCTTAAGGGATGGCGGCACAGATACGCAGTATTTT.

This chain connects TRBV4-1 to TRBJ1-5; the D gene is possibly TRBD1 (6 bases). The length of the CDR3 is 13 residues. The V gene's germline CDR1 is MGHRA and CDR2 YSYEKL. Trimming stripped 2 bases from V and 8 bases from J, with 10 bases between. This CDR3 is CASSQTGREPQHF. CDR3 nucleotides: TGCGCCAGCAGCCAAACAGGGAGGGAGCCCCAGCATTTT.

The CDR3 coding sequence is TGTGCCAGCAGAGGCGGGAGGGACGCCTCCTCCTACGAGCAGTACTTC. Its protein is CASRGGRDASSYEQYF. The rearrangement uses TRBV11-3 and TRBJ2-7; 9 nucleotides agree with TRBD2. The CDR3 sequence is 16 residues long. Germline CDR1 reads SGHNT; CDR2 reads YENEEA. V was pared by 6 bases and J by 0 bases, with 9 bases of the junction left unmatched.

DNA of the CDR3: TGTGCCAGCAGCTCGGGACCGACGAACACTGAAGCTTTCTTT. It yields the protein CASSSGPTNTEAFF. The rearrangement joins TRBV7-2 to TRBJ1-1, with D perhaps matching TRBD1 (5 bases). V dropped 4 bases and J dropped 1 base, with 10 bases sitting between them. CDR1 is SGHTA and CDR2 is FQGNSA in the germline V gene. The CDR3 has 14 residues.

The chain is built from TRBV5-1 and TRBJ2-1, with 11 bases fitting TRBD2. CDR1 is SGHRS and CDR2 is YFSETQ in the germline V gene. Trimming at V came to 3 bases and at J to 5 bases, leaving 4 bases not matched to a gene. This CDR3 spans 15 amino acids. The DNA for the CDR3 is TGCGCCAGCAGCTCACTAGCGGGGGCCAACAATGAGCAGTTCTTC. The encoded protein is CASSSLAGANNEQFF.

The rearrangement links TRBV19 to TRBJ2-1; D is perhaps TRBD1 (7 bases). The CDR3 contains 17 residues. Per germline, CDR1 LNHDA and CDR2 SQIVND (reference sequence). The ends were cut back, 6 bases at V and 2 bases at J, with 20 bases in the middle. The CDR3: CASRNPRGTDAYNEQFF. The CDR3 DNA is TGTGCCAGTAGAAACCCCCGGGGGACAGACGCCTACAATGAGCAGTTCTTC.

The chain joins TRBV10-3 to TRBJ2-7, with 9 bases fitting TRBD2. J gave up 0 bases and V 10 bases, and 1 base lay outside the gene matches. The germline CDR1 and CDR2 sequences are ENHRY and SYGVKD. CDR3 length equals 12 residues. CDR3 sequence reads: CATSGASYEQYF. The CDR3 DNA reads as TGTGCCACTAGCGGGGCCTCCTACGAGCAGTACTTC.

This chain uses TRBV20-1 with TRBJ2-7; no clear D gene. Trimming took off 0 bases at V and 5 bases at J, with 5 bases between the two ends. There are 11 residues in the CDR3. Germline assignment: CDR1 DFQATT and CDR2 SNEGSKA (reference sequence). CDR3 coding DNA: TGCAGTGCTAGAGATGTTCACGAGCAGTACTTC. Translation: CSARDVHEQYF.

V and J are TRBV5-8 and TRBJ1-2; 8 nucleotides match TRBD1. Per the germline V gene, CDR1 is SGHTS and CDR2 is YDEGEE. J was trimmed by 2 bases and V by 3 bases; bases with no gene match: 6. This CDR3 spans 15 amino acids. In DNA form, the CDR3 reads TGTGCCAGCAGCTCAGGACAGGGCTGGAACTATGGCTACACCTTC. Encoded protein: CASSSGQGWNYGYTF.